A selection of T cell receptor beta chains follows, all from one sample in a study of CD8 T cells in ankylosing spondylitis. MiXCR, run by TCRdb on the 5' RACE reads, gives a single entry per CDR3 protein. This table holds under 450,000 distinct CDR3 sequences, 17% found once. The source material was blood, either unsorted or a sorted T cell fraction (not recorded which). These receptors came from a male donor with ankylosing spondylitis. Each CDR3 is given with its conserved first and last residue.

v_call	j_call	cdr3_aa
TRBV29-1	TRBJ2-7	CSAVGRDEQYF
TRBV7-2	TRBJ2-7	CASSLSGVGYEQYF
TRBV6-5	TRBJ2-3	CASSYSGLGLLSDTQYF
TRBV7-8	TRBJ2-7	CASSLEGSHEQYF
TRBV18	TRBJ2-7	CASSPTPGQGVWEQYF
TRBV10-3	TRBJ2-1	CAISSGAYNEQFF
TRBV20-1	TRBJ1-1	CSAAAGGIGTEAFF
TRBV5-1	TRBJ1-2	CASKGQTNYGYTF
TRBV4-2	TRBJ2-7	CASSHISAGTSYEQYF
TRBV12-3/TRBV12-4	TRBJ2-4	CASSPYRDRERAKNIQYF
TRBV12-3/TRBV12-4	TRBJ2-1	CASSLRLAGVRSYNEQFF
TRBV27	TRBJ2-5	CASSLSASGETQYF
TRBV5-1	TRBJ1-2	CASSLDGTSDRYTF
TRBV4-1	TRBJ1-2	CASSQAGLGRSYTF
TRBV10-3	TRBJ2-7	CAIRALPTPSGEQYF
TRBV5-5	TRBJ2-3	CASTKDRGAGDTQYF
TRBV7-2	TRBJ2-3	CASSTYTDTQYF
TRBV20-1	TRBJ1-5	CSARDPRGQGDQPQHF
TRBV18	TRBJ2-2	CASSPPSSWSGELFF
TRBV11-2	TRBJ2-3	CASSFGEGLNTQYF
TRBV5-1	TRBJ1-1	CASSPGTAFTEAFF
TRBV12-3/TRBV12-4	TRBJ1-6	CASSTRTANSPLHF
TRBV20-1	TRBJ2-7	CSASWASGTTSSYEQYF
TRBV20-1	TRBJ2-1	CSARGGGPTYNEQFF
TRBV14	TRBJ2-3	CASSQDHRLAGADTQYF
TRBV4-3	TRBJ2-7	CASSQELLAGDYEQYF
TRBV6-2/TRBV6-3	TRBJ1-2	CASSYSSVLHYGYTF
TRBV5-5	TRBJ1-5	CASSLGQSPNQPQHF
TRBV7-9	TRBJ2-3	CASSLVAASSTDTQYF
TRBV24-1	TRBJ1-3	CATQGGRRGNTIYF
TRBV5-4	TRBJ2-7	CASSDRDTYEQYF
TRBV20-1	TRBJ2-3	CSARGTRRDTQYF
TRBV12-3/TRBV12-4	TRBJ2-5	CASSLGSRTQYF
TRBV15	TRBJ1-1	CATSSEQGARTEAFF
TRBV4-3	TRBJ2-7	CASSQPHSGRVYEQYF
TRBV7-9	TRBJ2-5	CASSIRTGRVETQYF
TRBV7-6	TRBJ1-1	CAGGGGEAFF
TRBV20-1	TRBJ2-7	CSAPAAGALYEQYF
TRBV20-1	TRBJ2-5	CSATGTAAQETQYF
TRBV16	TRBJ1-5	CASSQRDRGWNQPQHF
TRBV11-2	TRBJ2-3	CASRNQGDTQYF
TRBV20-1	TRBJ2-7	CSARGQVISYEQYF
TRBV3-1	TRBJ2-5	CASSSTSPQYF
TRBV2	TRBJ1-1	CASIMDTNTEAFF
TRBV7-4	TRBJ2-7	CASSCGLAGAWKTYEQYF
TRBV4-1	TRBJ1-4	CASSQGAGKNEKLFF
TRBV7-9	TRBJ1-4	CASSLGETGSEKLFF
TRBV6-1	TRBJ2-1	CASSAPGLGGNEQFF
TRBV29-1	TRBJ2-5	CSGLDRGETQYF
TRBV6-4	TRBJ2-1	CASSSSDRPEQFF
TRBV3-1	TRBJ2-2	CASNQGDPGELFF
TRBV9	TRBJ2-1	CASSVGGGTRSSYNEQFF
TRBV2	TRBJ2-1	CASSEAGGGEQFF
TRBV2	TRBJ1-5	CASSEGEGNQPQHF
TRBV6-1	TRBJ2-6	CASSEIIVLASGANVLTF
TRBV29-1	TRBJ2-1	CSVEELGGDEQFF
TRBV5-1	TRBJ1-1	CASSFRQGRDTEAFF
TRBV27	TRBJ1-6	CASNWPQGGTSTYNSPLHF
TRBV9	TRBJ2-7	CASSVGWSLGYEQYF
TRBV5-1	TRBJ2-5	CASSLVSAGGPETQYF